This entry lists 15 T cell receptor beta chains sequenced from one sample in a study of T-cell memory formation after mild COVID-19. TCRdb processed the 5' RACE reads anew with MiXCR; each CDR3 protein has one entry. Among under 200,000 distinct CDR3 sequences listed, around a third were seen once. The sequencing input was PBMCs or a T cell subset sorted from them (not recorded which). These receptors were collected from an adult woman who had mild COVID-19 (a few samples of this study predate the infection). Cell type and time point are not known.

This clonotype was observed a few times. The chain couples TRBV28 to TRBJ2-7; TRBD2 matches 7 bases. The CDR3 sequence is 14 residues long. The germline V gene has CDR1 MDHEN and CDR2 SYDVKM. V was pared by 2 bases and J by 3 bases, with 4 bases of the junction left unmatched. Here the CDR3 DNA reads TGTGCCAGCAGTTTAGTCAGCGGGGTCTACGAGCAGTACTTC. This translates into CASSLVSGVYEQYF. The variable domain in full, completed from reference TRBV28 and TRBJ2-7, reads DVKVTQSSRYLVKRTGEKVFLECVQDMDHENMFWYRQDPGLGLRLIYFSYDVKMKEKGDIPEGYSVSREKKERFSLILESASTNQTSMYLCASSLVSGVYEQYFGPGTRLTVT.

This clonotype was seen a few times. The chain has TRBV20-1 and TRBJ2-7; 9 bases are shared with TRBD1. Germline values: CDR1 DFQATT, CDR2 SNEGSKA (reference sequence). The CDR3 is 15 residues long. Unmatched junction bases numbered 3, after V lost 0 bases and J lost 0 bases. The chain's CDR3 is CSARDVTGGSYEQYF. CDR3 DNA: TGCAGTGCTAGAGATGTGACAGGGGGCTCCTACGAGCAGTACTTC.

DNA of the CDR3: TGTGCCAGCAGCTGGACGAGCGGGAGTGGGTACGAGCAGTACTTC. Translated, it gives CASSWTSGSGYEQYF. V gene TRBV7-2 combines with J gene TRBJ2-7; 8 positions match TRBD2. J was trimmed by 4 bases and V by 4 bases; bases with no gene match: 9. Germline CDR1 reads SGHTA; CDR2 reads FQGNSA. The CDR3 length is 15 residues.

The CDR3 reads CASFRGQGDEQYF. The DNA for the CDR3 is TGTGCCAGTTTCCGCGGACAAGGCGACGAGCAGTACTTC. The gene calls are TRBV6-1 and TRBJ2-7, with D possibly TRBD1 on 5 matching bases. The CDR3 sequence is 13 residues long. The germline V and J ends were trimmed by 9 bases and 5 bases, with 17 bases remaining between them. Germline CDR1 MNHNS, CDR2 SASEGT.

This clonotype has a handful of counts. The chain employs TRBV9 and TRBJ2-7; the D gene is possibly TRBD2 (6 bases). This CDR3 region has 15 residues. Germline lookup yields CDR1 SGDLS and CDR2 YYNGEE. Trimming removed 1 base from V and 0 bases from J, with 11 bases in between. CDR3 sequence (DNA): TGTGCCAGCAGCGTAACTCCGACTAGCTCCTACGAGCAGTACTTC. Translated: CASSVTPTSSYEQYF.

The rearrangement joins TRBV7-2 to TRBJ2-5, with TRBD1 matching over 9 bases. The CDR3 totals 16 residues. V lost 1 base, J lost 5 bases, and 8 bases stayed unmatched. CDR1 and CDR2 from the germline V gene are SGHTA and FQGNSA. The CDR3 reads CASSLVQGATGETQYF. The DNA of the CDR3 is TGTGCCAGCAGCTTAGTACAGGGGGCTACGGGGGAGACCCAGTACTTC.

In DNA form, the CDR3 reads TGTGCTAGTGGTTTGGCGGGGAAACAGGGAAGCCCTCGAAAGGGGGCATACAATGAGCAGTTCTTC. Its protein product is CASGLAGKQGSPRKGAYNEQFF. V gene TRBV12-5 combines with J gene TRBJ2-1; 7 bases are shared with TRBD1. This CDR3 has 22 residues. Looked up from germline, CDR1 is LGHNT and CDR2 is FRNRAP. Germline trimming cut 1 base from V and 4 bases from J; bases unmatched to any gene: 25.

This clonotype was observed a handful of times. The chain combines TRBV10-3 with TRBJ2-7; perhaps D is TRBD1 or TRBD2 (5 bases each). The V end was cut by 0 bases, the J end by 7 bases, with 22 bases between. Germline assignment: CDR1 ENHRY and CDR2 SYGVKD. The CDR3 has 17 residues. CDR3: CAISESETGTPDVEQYF. Here the CDR3 DNA reads TGTGCCATCAGTGAGTCCGAAACCGGGACCCCAGATGTTGAGCAGTACTTC.

This clonotype showed up just a few times. For the CDR3, the DNA is TGTGCCAGCAGTACGATAGCGGGAGAGGGTGGTGAGCAGTTCTTC. This encodes CASSTIAGEGGEQFF. This chain links TRBV2 with TRBJ2-1; 9 nucleotides match TRBD2. The CDR3 runs to 15 residues. Per germline, CDR1 SNHLY and CDR2 FYNNEI. V lost 5 bases and J lost 9; bases outside the gene matches: 11.

The chain is built from TRBV5-1 and TRBJ2-7, with 8 bases fitting TRBD2. CDR1 and CDR2 from the germline V gene are SGHRS and YFSETQ. J gave up 9 bases and V 3 bases, and 8 bases lay outside the gene matches. This CDR3 has 13 amino acids. CDR3: CASSSDESGRQYF. In DNA form, the CDR3 reads TGCGCCAGCAGCTCCGACGAGAGCGGGAGGCAGTACTTC.

This clonotype was observed a handful of times. This chain joins TRBV6-1 and TRBJ2-1; D perhaps matches TRBD2 (5 bases). V lost 4 bases, J lost 8 bases, and 12 bases lay in between. Germline CDR1 and CDR2: MNHNS and SASEGT. The CDR3 runs 13 residues. As DNA, the CDR3 is TGTGCCAGCAGTGGACGGTTTAGCGATGAGCAGTTCTTC. Protein: CASSGRFSDEQFF.

This chain uses TRBV7-9 with TRBJ2-5; either TRBD1 or TRBD2 may supply D (7 bases each). CDR1 SEHNR and CDR2 FQNEAQ come from the germline V gene (reference sequence). V gave up 5 bases and J gave up 5 bases, with 15 bases separating them. This CDR3 has 14 residues. The CDR3, as DNA: TGTGCCAGCAGCCACCGACAGGGAGGGGAGACCCAGTACTTC. This encodes CASSHRQGGETQYF.

This clonotype was detected only a few times. This rearrangement joins TRBV2 to TRBJ2-1; D remains ambiguous. There are 13 residues in the CDR3. Germline V gene sequence: CDR1 SNHLY, CDR2 FYNNEI. With 3 bases removed from V and 5 bases from J, the gap between germline ends came to 8 bases. The CDR3 region is CASSEQAHNEQFF. CDR3 nucleotides: TGTGCCAGCAGTGAGCAGGCCCACAATGAGCAGTTCTTC.

This clonotype has a handful of counts. The chain combines TRBV5-1 with TRBJ2-7; D not resolved. This CDR3 is 13 amino acids long. CDR1 is SGHRS, CDR2 YFSETQ, per germline. With 2 bases removed from V and 5 bases from J, the gap between germline ends came to 11 bases. This CDR3 is CASSFSGRDEQYF. The CDR3 DNA reads TGCGCCAGCAGCTTTTCGGGCCGTGACGAGCAGTACTTC. Using reference TRBV5-1 and TRBJ2-7 for the parts outside the CDR3, the full variable domain is KAGVTQTPRYLIKTRGQQVTLSCSPISGHRSVSWYQQTPGQGLQFLFEYFSETQRNKGNFPGRFSGRQFSNSRSEMNVSTLELGDSALYLCASSFSGRDEQYFGPGTRLTVT.

This clonotype was recorded many times. This chain links TRBV7-2 with TRBJ2-3, with D perhaps TRBD2 (6 bases). The length of the CDR3 is 13 residues. Trimming cost V 0 bases and J 6 bases, with 7 bases left between them. Germline CDR1 SGHTA, CDR2 FQGNSA. The CDR3 protein is CASSLASGDTQYF. Written as DNA, the CDR3 is TGTGCCAGCAGCTTAGCTAGCGGCGATACGCAGTATTTT.